This T cell receptor beta chain was recovered during a study of technical replicates of blood from a handful of donors. The repertoire was sequenced with immunoSEQ multiplex PCR; TCRdb's copy has only in-frame clones and lacks some. The sample carries over 85,000 clones, just under 95% recorded once. There are 12 residues in the CDR3. Germline assignment: CDR1 SGHNT and CDR2 YYREEE (reference sequence). The ends were cut back, 4 bases at V and 7 bases at J, with 8 bases in the middle. Sequencing input: T cells isolated from PBMCs. The V and J genes are TRBV5-4 and TRBJ2-2; unclear D gene. The clonotype originates from a human donor in good health. The CDR3 DNA follows: TGTGCCAGCAGCCCCCCTCGCGGGGAGCTGTTTTTT. Protein product: CASSPPRGELFF.